Presented here are 29 T cell receptor beta chains from one specimen sequenced in a study of Ad26.COV2.S vaccination and SARS-CoV-2 variants. Indicated treatment: some 20 received Ad26.COV2.S at low or high dose, single or two shots; five or six received placebo; per-sample allocation not given. Sampling was performed 63 days after the first vaccine or placebo injection. Measured with immunoSEQ multiplex PCR; TCRdb has only the in-frame clones, and not every one. Of 400,000 to 450,000 clones listed, less than 95% are singletons. The input for sequencing was peripheral blood, taken in a trial of Ad26.COV2.S vaccine versus placebo. These receptor sequences come from a person aged 18-60 years who received the Ad26.COV2.S COVID-19 vaccine or a placebo.

J is TRBJ2-1 and V is TRBV19, with 7 bases lining up with TRBD2. Germline V gene lookup returns CDR1 LNHDA and CDR2 SQIVND (reference sequence). V gave up 5 bases and J gave up 7 bases; unmatched junction bases: 8. The CDR3 spans 14 residues. CDR3 in amino acids: CASSLGLVRNEQFF. CDR3 coding DNA: TGTGCCAGTAGTCTAGGACTAGTTCGAAATGAGCAGTTCTTC.

The J gene is TRBJ2-2, the V gene TRBV25-1; no definite D call. V gave up 4 bases and J gave up 7 bases, with 13 bases separating them. Germline V gene data show CDR1 as MGHDK and CDR2 as SYGVNS. The CDR3 totals 14 residues. This CDR3 reads CASSVRDLSGELFF. CDR3 nucleotide sequence: TGTGCCAGCAGTGTCCGAGACCTGAGCGGGGAGCTGTTTTTT.

The chain combines TRBV7-2 with TRBJ1-6, with D maybe TRBD1 (5 bases). The CDR3 is 15 amino acids. V was shortened by 5 bases and J by 7 bases, with 15 bases between the two germline ends. Looked up from germline, CDR1 is SGHTA and CDR2 is FQGNSA. CDR3 in amino acids: CASSAREQGNSPLHF. CDR3 bases: TGTGCCAGCAGCGCACGGGAGCAGGGAAATTCACCCCTCCACTTT.

Only one count was recorded for this clone. The chain couples TRBV5-6 to TRBJ2-2; D perhaps matches TRBD1 (6 bases). This CDR3 region has 16 residues. The V gene's germline CDR1 is SGHDT and CDR2 YYEEEE. Trimming removed 0 bases from V and 1 base from J, with 10 bases in between. CDR3 DNA sequence: TGTGCCAGCAGCTTGGGATCGACAGGGAACACCGGGGAGCTGTTTTTT. This translates into CASSLGSTGNTGELFF.

The chain combines TRBV7-9 with TRBJ2-7, with D unclear. Germline CDR1 is SEHNR and CDR2 is FQNEAQ (reference sequence). The CDR3 consists of 12 residues. V was clipped by 5 bases and J by 5 bases, with 10 bases between them. The CDR3 spells CASSQRLHEQYF. The CDR3 nucleotides are TGTGCCAGCAGCCAGCGACTGCACGAGCAGTACTTC.

The gene calls are TRBV2 and TRBJ2-7; TRBD2 matches at 11 bases. Germline CDR1 is SNHLY and CDR2 is FYNNEI. With 4 bases clipped from V and 4 bases from J, the junction kept 12 bases outside the gene matches. There are 17 residues in the CDR3. CDR3 amino acids: CASSVQQGLAGIYEQYF. CDR3 DNA sequence: TGTGCCAGCAGTGTCCAGCAAGGACTAGCGGGTATTTACGAGCAGTACTTC.

V gene TRBV14 combines with J gene TRBJ2-7; 13 positions match TRBD2. There are 19 residues in the CDR3. V shed 3 bases, J shed 0 bases, and the junction held 11 bases outside the gene matches. Looked up from germline, CDR1 is SGHDN and CDR2 is FVKESK. DNA of the CDR3: TGTGCCAGCAGCCACAGGGAGGGGACTAGCGGGGCTAGCTCCTACGAGCAGTACTTC. Protein product: CASSHREGTSGASSYEQYF.

The V call is TRBV5-4, the J call TRBJ1-6; D is perhaps TRBD1 (5 bases). Germline assignment: CDR1 SGHNT and CDR2 YYREEE (reference sequence). V was cut by 4 bases and J by 5 bases, with 13 bases left in between. This CDR3 contains 15 residues. The CDR3 DNA is TGTGCCAGCAGCGGGACGGGGTTAAATAATTCACCCCTCCACTTT. It yields the protein CASSGTGLNNSPLHF. The full variable domain, in which reference TRBV5-4 and TRBJ1-6 provide the parts outside the CDR3, is ETGVTQSPTHLIKTRGQQVTLRCSSQSGHNTVSWYQQALGQGPQFIFQYYREEENGRGNFPPRFSGLQFPNYSSELNVNALELDDSALYLCASSGTGLNNSPLHFGNGTRLTVT.

The chain links TRBV12-3 or TRBV12-4 to TRBJ2-1; D unclear. The CDR3 runs to 13 residues. Between the trimmed V and J ends, which lost 2 bases and 5 bases, there was a span of 7 bases. This CDR3 reads CASSLRINNEQFF. Written as DNA, the CDR3 is TGTGCCAGCAGTTTACGCATTAACAATGAGCAGTTCTTC.

This clone was recorded a few times. V usage is TRBV6-6 and J usage is TRBJ2-7, with 8 bases matching TRBD1. In germline, CDR1 is MNHNY, CDR2 SVGAGI (reference sequence). The trim removed 6 bases at V and 3 bases at J, leaving 7 bases unmatched. There are 14 residues in the CDR3. The CDR3 coding sequence is TGTGCCAGCAGACGGACAGGGCTCCTCTACGAGCAGTACTTC. Translation gives CASRRTGLLYEQYF.

This rearrangement joins TRBV10-3 to TRBJ2-3; possibly TRBD2 for D (6 bases). Germline CDR1 ENHRY, CDR2 SYGVKD. This CDR3 spans 13 amino acids. V shed 10 bases and J shed 1 base, with 12 bases lying between them. The CDR3: CASGGDGTDTQYF. For the CDR3, the DNA is TGTGCCAGCGGCGGGGATGGCACAGATACGCAGTATTTT.

The genes are TRBV29-1 and TRBJ2-2; D remains ambiguous. Germline CDR1 reads SQVTM; CDR2 reads ANQGSEA. The V end was cut by 5 bases, the J end by 0 bases, with 7 bases between. The length of the CDR3 is 13 residues. The CDR3 reads CSVLDANTGELFF. Written as DNA, the CDR3 is TGCAGCGTTCTCGACGCGAACACCGGGGAGCTGTTTTTT.

V usage is TRBV7-2 and J usage is TRBJ1-3, with D hard to call. The ends were cut back, 5 bases at V and 0 bases at J, with 5 bases in the middle. The CDR3 contains 13 residues. Germline V gene data show CDR1 as SGHTA and CDR2 as FQGNSA. CDR3: CASSGDSGNTIYF. For the CDR3, the DNA is TGTGCCAGCAGCGGGGACTCTGGAAACACCATATATTTT.

Written as DNA, the CDR3 is TGTGCCAGTAGTATAGGTAGCGGCGCCTACGAGCAGTACTTC. Translation gives CASSIGSGAYEQYF. J is TRBJ2-7 and V is TRBV19; D may be TRBD2 (6 bases). Germline values: CDR1 LNHDA, CDR2 SQIVND (reference sequence). The CDR3 length is 14 residues. V lost 1 base and J lost 2, with 9 bases in between.

This chain uses TRBV7-8 with TRBJ2-6; the D is unclear. Between the trimmed V and J ends, which lost 6 bases and 0 bases, there was a span of 3 bases. The CDR3 sequence is 13 residues long. Per germline, CDR1 SGHVS and CDR2 FQNEAQ. The CDR3 bases are TGTGCCAGCAGTGACTCTGGGGCCAACGTCCTGACTTTC. Amino acid sequence: CASSDSGANVLTF. Drawing the rest from reference TRBV7-8 and TRBJ2-6, the complete variable domain is GAGVSQSPRYKVAKRGQDVALRCDPISGHVSLFWYQQALGQGPEFLTYFQNEAQLDKSGLPSDRFFAERPEGSVSTLKIQRTQQEDSAVYLCASSDSGANVLTFGAGSRLTVL.

This chain links TRBV2 with TRBJ2-2; unclear D gene. Germline-derived CDR1 and CDR2 are SNHLY and FYNNEI. This CDR3 region has 13 residues. V was clipped by 5 bases and J by 5 bases, with 9 bases between them. This CDR3 is CASSLSRTGELFF. The CDR3 coding sequence is TGTGCCAGCAGTCTTAGCCGGACCGGGGAGCTGTTTTTT.

The chain has TRBV7-2 and TRBJ2-7; 7 positions match TRBD1. Germline V gives CDR1 SGHTA, CDR2 FQGNSA. The CDR3 loop spans 14 amino acids. Trimming at V came to 6 bases and at J to 7 bases, leaving 12 bases not matched to a gene. The DNA of the CDR3 is TGTGCCAGCAGTCCCCAGACAGGGACCGGTGAGCAGTACTTC. This gives the protein CASSPQTGTGEQYF.

V gene TRBV24-1 combines with J gene TRBJ2-2, with 10 positions matching TRBD1. Trimming at V came to 5 bases and at J to 5 bases, leaving 4 bases not matched to a gene. This CDR3 spans 15 amino acids. Germline lookup yields CDR1 KGHDR and CDR2 SFDVKD. The CDR3 region has the DNA TGTGCCACCAGTGGGACAGGGGGATGGACCGGGGAGCTGTTTTTT. As protein: CATSGTGGWTGELFF.

CDR3 DNA sequence: TGTGCCATCAGGTCGGGGGCTGGGAAGCCCCAGCATTTT. Translated: CAIRSGAGKPQHF. The chain recombines TRBV10-3 with TRBJ1-5; weak D call: TRBD1 (6 bases). Trimming removed 6 bases from V and 8 bases from J, with 14 bases in between. Germline-derived CDR1 and CDR2 are ENHRY and SYGVKD. This CDR3 region has 13 residues.

V gene TRBV5-6 combines with J gene TRBJ2-7; D gene ambiguous. V dropped 3 bases and J dropped 0 bases, with 13 bases sitting between them. The CDR3 covers 15 residues. The germline V gene encodes CDR1 SGHDT and CDR2 YYEEEE. The DNA for the CDR3 is TGTGCCAGCAGCTCCGGACCCATAAGCTCCTACGAGCAGTACTTC. Protein sequence: CASSSGPISSYEQYF.

The chain combines TRBV6-5 with TRBJ1-5; D is possibly TRBD1 (5 bases). CDR3 length: 14 residues. Trimming shortened V by 6 bases and J by 3 bases, and 12 bases separated the two germline ends. The germline V gene has CDR1 MNHEY and CDR2 SVGAGI. In DNA form, the CDR3 reads TGTGCCAGCAGAGACGGGGCGTACAATCAGCCCCAGCATTTT. This sequence encodes CASRDGAYNQPQHF.

The rearrangement uses TRBV24-1 and TRBJ2-1; 8 bases map to TRBD2. V gave up 6 bases and J gave up 0 bases; unmatched junction bases: 3. CDR1 is KGHDR, CDR2 SFDVKD, per germline. The CDR3 totals 15 residues. CDR3 sequence (DNA): TGTGCCACCAGTCTCGCGGGGGGCTCCTACAATGAGCAGTTCTTC. Amino acid sequence: CATSLAGGSYNEQFF.

The CDR3 DNA is TGTGCCATCGGTATGACAGGGCCGGGAAGCTACACCTTC. It is translated as CAIGMTGPGSYTF. The rearrangement links TRBV15 to TRBJ1-2; 7 bases are a match to TRBD1. This CDR3 contains 13 residues. The V segment lost 10 bases and the J segment 9 bases; nucleotides outside the gene matches: 14. Germline V CDR1 and CDR2: LNHNV, YYDKDF (reference sequence).

Concerning this clone: Because it lacks the conserved phenylalanine or tryptophan at the end, this CDR3 is likely a read error. The DNA is omitted, as the CDR3 cannot be located on it reliably, and the CDR3 follows TCRdb's listing. The CDR3 protein is CASSFDGLD. The chain joins TRBV12-3 or TRBV12-4 to TRBJ2-7. The CDR3 adds up to 9 amino acids, both ends counted.

This clone has a handful of counts. The V gene is TRBV15, the J gene TRBJ2-7; tentative D call: TRBD2 (6 bases). V lost 5 bases and J lost 7, with 15 bases in between. Germline CDR1 is LNHNV and CDR2 is YYDKDF (reference sequence). The CDR3 spans 13 residues. The CDR3 nucleotides are TGTGCCACCAGCCCTTTGGAGGGGAGAGAGCAGTACTTC. Protein sequence: CATSPLEGREQYF.

This chain uses TRBV6-1 with TRBJ2-7; D is possibly TRBD2 (6 bases). Trimming removed 3 bases from V and 1 base from J, with 13 bases in between. Per the germline V gene, CDR1 is MNHNS and CDR2 is SASEGT. CDR3 size: 15 residues. For the CDR3, the DNA is TGTGCCAGCAGTGACACCCGACGGGGGTCCTACGAGCAGTACTTC. Protein sequence: CASSDTRRGSYEQYF.

The V call is TRBV13, the J call TRBJ2-5; D gene ambiguous. V was cut by 4 bases and J by 1 base, with 7 bases left in between. Germline V gives CDR1 PRHDT, CDR2 FYEKMQ (reference sequence). This CDR3 comprises 13 residues. CDR3 nucleotide sequence: TGTGCCAGCAGCTCGGAGATCCAAGAGACCCAGTACTTC. Protein: CASSSEIQETQYF.

The chain uses TRBV27 and TRBJ2-2; 9 bases map to TRBD2. CDR1 is MNHEY, CDR2 SMNVEV, per germline (reference sequence). CDR3 length: 17 amino acids. V shed 5 bases, J shed 4 bases, and the junction held 11 bases outside the gene matches. The CDR3 is CASSNRAGGPSTGELFF. CDR3 sequence (DNA): TGTGCCAGCAGTAACAGAGCGGGAGGCCCCTCCACCGGGGAGCTGTTTTTT.

V usage is TRBV9 and J usage is TRBJ2-1; TRBD2 matches at 8 bases. The CDR3 extends over 17 amino acids. CDR1 is SGDLS, CDR2 YYNGEE, per germline. Trimming at V came to 4 bases and at J to 0 bases, leaving 9 bases not matched to a gene. CDR3: CASSLYTSGRSYNEQFF. In DNA, the CDR3 is TGTGCCAGCAGCCTGTACACTAGCGGTCGCTCCTACAATGAGCAGTTCTTC.